The entry that follows covers one T cell receptor (beta chain) sequence. The entry originates in a study of shared clonotypes between healthy human individuals. Generated by immunoSEQ multiplex PCR, the TCRdb table keeps only in-frame clones and is missing some. The table shows over 2 million clones, with approximately 95% occurring only once. The V end was cut by 5 bases, the J end by 1 base, with 11 bases between. The CDR3 covers 13 residues. Per the germline V gene, CDR1 is SQVTM and CDR2 is ANQGSEA. The chain combines TRBV29-1 with TRBJ1-1; possible D gene TRBD1, 5 bases. The TCR comes from a man aged 18-30 years in good health. The material sequenced was naive CD4+ T cells sorted from blood. The subset here: CD45RA+ positively selected. The CDR3 reads CSVTTGQNTEAFF. CDR3 DNA: TGCAGCGTTACTACAGGACAGAACACTGAAGCTTTCTTT.